This T cell receptor beta chain originates from a study of T cells expressing NK-cell markers. Study-wide context: Seven sequenced donors out of eight were HCMV-seropositive, one seronegative.

The CDR3 extends over 16 amino acids. The germline gives CDR1 SGHRS, CDR2 YFSETQ. TCRdb re-called the 5' RACE reads and gives one entry per CDR3 protein, without DNA. The sample totals 550,000 or so distinct CDR3 sequences. The chain recombines TRBV5-1 with TRBJ2-7. The specimen was blood T cells: a sorted CD56 or NKG2C T cell subset, CD4+ or CD8+ T cells, or bulk PBMC T cells (not recorded which). The receptor comes from a man aged 18-30 years in good health. CDR3: CASSLGQMAYTYEQYF.